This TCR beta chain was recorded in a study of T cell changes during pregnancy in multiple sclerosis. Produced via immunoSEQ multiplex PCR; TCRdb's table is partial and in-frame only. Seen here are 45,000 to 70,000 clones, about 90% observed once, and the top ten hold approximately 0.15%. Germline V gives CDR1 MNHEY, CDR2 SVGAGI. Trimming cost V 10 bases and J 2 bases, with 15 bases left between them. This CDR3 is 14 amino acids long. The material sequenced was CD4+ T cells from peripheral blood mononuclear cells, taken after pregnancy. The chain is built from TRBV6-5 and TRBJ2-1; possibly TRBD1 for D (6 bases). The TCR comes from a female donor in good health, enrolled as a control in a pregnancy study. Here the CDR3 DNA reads TGTGCCACTGTCCGGGACATGACCTACAATGAGCAGTTCTTC. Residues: CATVRDMTYNEQFF.